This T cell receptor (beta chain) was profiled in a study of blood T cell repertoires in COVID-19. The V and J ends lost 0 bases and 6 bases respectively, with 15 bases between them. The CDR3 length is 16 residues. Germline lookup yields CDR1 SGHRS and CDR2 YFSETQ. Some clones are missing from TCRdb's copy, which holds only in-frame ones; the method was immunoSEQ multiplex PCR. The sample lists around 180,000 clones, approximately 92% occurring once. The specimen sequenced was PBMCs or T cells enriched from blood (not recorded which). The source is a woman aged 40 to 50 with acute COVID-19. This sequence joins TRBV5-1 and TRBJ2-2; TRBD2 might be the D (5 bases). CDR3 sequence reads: CASSLAGSRSPGELFF. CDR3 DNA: TGCGCCAGCAGCTTGGCTGGGAGTCGGTCCCCCGGGGAGCTGTTTTTT.